The subject of this entry is one TCR beta chain. What it recognizes is unknown. The data stem from a study of beta chain features in type 1 diabetes. About the study: The study examined about 100,000,000 sorted cells across all samples. Broader study findings: Moderately but significantly shorter TCRB CDR3s were found in Type 1 diabetes patients in all four CD4+ subsets.

Expressed TCRB transcripts were sequenced because the isolated RNA had all been reverse transcribed beforehand. Assay: immunoSEQ multiplex PCR; the TCRdb copy retains only in-frame clones and omits some. The data contain around 150,000 clones, over 9% of them singletons. The trim removed 2 bases at V and 4 bases at J, leaving 7 bases unmatched. CDR1 and CDR2 from the germline V gene are SGDLS and YYNGEE. CDR3 size: 15 residues. This receptor was taken from a man aged 30 to 45 with type 1 diabetes. The specimen sequenced was central memory CD4+ T cells from blood. V gene TRBV9 combines with J gene TRBJ2-5; 8 bases are a match to TRBD1. CDR3 residues: CASSVRQGRRETQYF. The CDR3 nucleotides are TGTGCCAGCAGCGTTCGACAGGGGAGGAGAGAGACCCAGTACTTC.